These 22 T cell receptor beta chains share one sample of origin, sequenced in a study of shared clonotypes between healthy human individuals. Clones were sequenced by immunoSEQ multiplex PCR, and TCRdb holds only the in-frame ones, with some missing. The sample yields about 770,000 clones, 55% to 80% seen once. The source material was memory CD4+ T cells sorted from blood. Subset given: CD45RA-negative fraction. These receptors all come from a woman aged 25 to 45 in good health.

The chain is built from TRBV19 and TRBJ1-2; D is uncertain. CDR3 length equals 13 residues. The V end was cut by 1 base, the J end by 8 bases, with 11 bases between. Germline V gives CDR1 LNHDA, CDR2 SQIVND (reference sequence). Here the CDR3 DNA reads TGTGCCAGTAGTATAGTGCCCCCGGCGGGCTACACCTTC. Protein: CASSIVPPAGYTF.

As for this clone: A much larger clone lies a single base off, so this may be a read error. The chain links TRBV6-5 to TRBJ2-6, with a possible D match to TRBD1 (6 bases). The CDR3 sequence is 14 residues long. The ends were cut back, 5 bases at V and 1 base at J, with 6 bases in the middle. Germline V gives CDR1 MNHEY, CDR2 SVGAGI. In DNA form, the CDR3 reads TGTGCCAGCAGTACAGGGTCTGGGGCCAACGTCCTGACTTTC. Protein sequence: CASSTGSGANVLTF.

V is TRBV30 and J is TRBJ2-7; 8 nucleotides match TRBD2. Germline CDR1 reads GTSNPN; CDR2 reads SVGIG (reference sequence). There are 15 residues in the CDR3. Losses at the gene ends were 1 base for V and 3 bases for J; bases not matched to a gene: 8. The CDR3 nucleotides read TGTGCCTGGAGTGGGAATAGCGGGAACTACTACGAGCAGTACTTC. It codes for CAWSGNSGNYYEQYF.

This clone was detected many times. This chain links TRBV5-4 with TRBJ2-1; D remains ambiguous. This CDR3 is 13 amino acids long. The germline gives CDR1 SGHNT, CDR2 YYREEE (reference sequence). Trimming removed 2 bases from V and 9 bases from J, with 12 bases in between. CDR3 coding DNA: TGTGCCAGCAGCTTATTGTCCTATACTGAGCAGTTCTTC. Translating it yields CASSLLSYTEQFF.

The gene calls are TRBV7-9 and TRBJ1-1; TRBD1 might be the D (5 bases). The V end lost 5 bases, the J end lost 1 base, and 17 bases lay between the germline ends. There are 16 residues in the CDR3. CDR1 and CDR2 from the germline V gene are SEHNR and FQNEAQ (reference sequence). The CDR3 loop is CASSRTTPLKNTEAFF. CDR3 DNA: TGTGCCAGCAGCAGGACAACCCCTCTAAAGAACACTGAAGCTTTCTTT. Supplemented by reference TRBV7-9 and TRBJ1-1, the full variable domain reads DTGVSQNPRHKITKRGQNVTFRCDPISEHNRLYWYRQTLGQGPEFLTYFQNEAQLEKSRLLSDRFSAERPKGSFSTLEIQRTEQGDSAMYLCASSRTTPLKNTEAFFGQGTRLTVV.

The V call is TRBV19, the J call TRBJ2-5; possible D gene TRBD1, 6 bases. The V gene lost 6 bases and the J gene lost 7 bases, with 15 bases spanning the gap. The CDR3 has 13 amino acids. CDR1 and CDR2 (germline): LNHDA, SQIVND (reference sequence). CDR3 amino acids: CASSNTGTGTQYF. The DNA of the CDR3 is TGTGCCAGTAGCAACACAGGGACCGGGACCCAGTACTTC.

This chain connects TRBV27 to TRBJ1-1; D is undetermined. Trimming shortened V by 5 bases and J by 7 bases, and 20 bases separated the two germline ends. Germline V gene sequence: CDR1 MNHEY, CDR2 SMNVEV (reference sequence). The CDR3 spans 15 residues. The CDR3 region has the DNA TGTGCCAGCAGTCACTTGACTACAGCCGTCTTTGAAGCTTTCTTT. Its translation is CASSHLTTAVFEAFF.

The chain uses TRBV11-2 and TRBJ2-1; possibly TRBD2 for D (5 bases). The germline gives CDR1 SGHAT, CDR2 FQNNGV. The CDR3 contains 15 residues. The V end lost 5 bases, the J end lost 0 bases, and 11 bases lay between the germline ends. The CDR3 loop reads CASSRPSFSYNEQFF. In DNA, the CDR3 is TGTGCCAGCAGCCGCCCTAGCTTCTCCTACAATGAGCAGTTCTTC.

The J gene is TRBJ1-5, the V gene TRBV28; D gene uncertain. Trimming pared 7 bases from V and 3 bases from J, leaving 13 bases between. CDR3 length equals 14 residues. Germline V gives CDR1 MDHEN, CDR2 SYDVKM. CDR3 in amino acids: CASTGETSNQPQHF. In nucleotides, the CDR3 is TGTGCCAGCACTGGGGAAACCTCCAATCAGCCCCAGCATTTT.

CDR3 coding DNA: TGCGCCAGCAGCCCGAAAGCGGGAGTATTGGATGAGCAGTTCTTC. Its protein is CASSPKAGVLDEQFF. The chain is built from TRBV4-1 and TRBJ2-1; 8 bases align to TRBD2. The CDR3 extends over 15 amino acids. V was clipped by 4 bases and J by 8 bases; unmatched bases: 10. Germline CDR1 is MGHRA and CDR2 is YSYEKL.

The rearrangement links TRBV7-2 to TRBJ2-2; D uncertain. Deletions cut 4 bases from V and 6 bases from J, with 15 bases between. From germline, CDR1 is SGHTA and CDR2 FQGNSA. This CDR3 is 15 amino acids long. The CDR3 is CASSSLALVSGELFF. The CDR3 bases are TGTGCCAGCAGCTCACTTGCCCTAGTTTCCGGGGAGCTGTTTTTT.

The CDR3 spells CASRDRGREQYF. For the CDR3, the DNA is TGCGCCAGCAGGGACAGGGGGCGAGAGCAGTACTTC. The rearrangement links TRBV5-1 to TRBJ2-7, with TRBD1 matching 11 bases. The CDR3 is made up of 12 amino acids. Trimming took 5 bases from V and 7 from J; bases not matched to a gene: 2. CDR1 is SGHRS and CDR2 is YFSETQ in the germline V gene. The full variable domain, completed using reference TRBV5-1 and TRBJ2-7, is KAGVTQTPRYLIKTRGQQVTLSCSPISGHRSVSWYQQTPGQGLQFLFEYFSETQRNKGNFPGRFSGRQFSNSRSEMNVSTLELGDSALYLCASRDRGREQYFGPGTRLTVT.

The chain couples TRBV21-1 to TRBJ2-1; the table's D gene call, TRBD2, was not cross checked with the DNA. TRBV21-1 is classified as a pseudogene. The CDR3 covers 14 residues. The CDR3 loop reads CATFLREAVGEQFF. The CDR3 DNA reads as TGTGCCACCTTCCTCAGAGAGGCGGTGGGTGAGCAGTTCTTC.

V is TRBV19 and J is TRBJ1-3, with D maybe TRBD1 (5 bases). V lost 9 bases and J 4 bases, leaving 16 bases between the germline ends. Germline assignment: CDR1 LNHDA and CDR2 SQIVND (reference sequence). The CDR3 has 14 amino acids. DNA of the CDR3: TGTGCCAGCGGGAGGAGGGACGGAGGAAACACCATATATTTT. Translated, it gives CASGRRDGGNTIYF.

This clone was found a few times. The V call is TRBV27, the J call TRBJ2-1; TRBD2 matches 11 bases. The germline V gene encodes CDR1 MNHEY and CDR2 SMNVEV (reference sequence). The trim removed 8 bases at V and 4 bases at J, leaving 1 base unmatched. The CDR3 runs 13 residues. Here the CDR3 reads CASRLAGYNEQFF. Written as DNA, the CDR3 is TGTGCCAGCCGACTAGCGGGATACAATGAGCAGTTCTTC.

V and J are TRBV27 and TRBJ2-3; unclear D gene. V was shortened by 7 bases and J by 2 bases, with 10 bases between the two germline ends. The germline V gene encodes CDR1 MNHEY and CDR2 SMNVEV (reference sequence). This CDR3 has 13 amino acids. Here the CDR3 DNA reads TGTGCCAGCACCATCCCCTTCACAGATACGCAGTATTTT. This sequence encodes CASTIPFTDTQYF.

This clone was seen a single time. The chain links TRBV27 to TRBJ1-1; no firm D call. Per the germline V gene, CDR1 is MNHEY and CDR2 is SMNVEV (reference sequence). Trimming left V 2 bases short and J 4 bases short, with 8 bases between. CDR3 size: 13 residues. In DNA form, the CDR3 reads TGTGCCAGCAGTTTACGCCCCGGCACTGAAGCTTTCTTT. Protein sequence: CASSLRPGTEAFF.

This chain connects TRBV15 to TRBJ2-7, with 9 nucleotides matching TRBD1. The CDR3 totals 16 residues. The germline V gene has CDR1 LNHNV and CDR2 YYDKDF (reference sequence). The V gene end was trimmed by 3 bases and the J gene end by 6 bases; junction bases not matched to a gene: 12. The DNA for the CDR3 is TGTGCCACCAGCAGGGACCCGGGACAGGGATTTGGCGAGCAGTACTTC. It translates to CATSRDPGQGFGEQYF.

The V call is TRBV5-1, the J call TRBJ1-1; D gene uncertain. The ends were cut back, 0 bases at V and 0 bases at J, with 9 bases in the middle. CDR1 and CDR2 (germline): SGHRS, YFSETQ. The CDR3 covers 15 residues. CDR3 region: CASSLVVNLNTEAFF. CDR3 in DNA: TGCGCCAGCAGCTTGGTGGTAAATTTGAACACTGAAGCTTTCTTT.

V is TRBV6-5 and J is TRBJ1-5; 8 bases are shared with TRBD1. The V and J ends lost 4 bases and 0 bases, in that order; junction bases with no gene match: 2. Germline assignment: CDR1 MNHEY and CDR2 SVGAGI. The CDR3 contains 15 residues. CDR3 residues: CASSFRGLSNQPQHF. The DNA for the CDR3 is TGTGCCAGCAGTTTCAGGGGGCTTAGCAATCAGCCCCAGCATTTT.

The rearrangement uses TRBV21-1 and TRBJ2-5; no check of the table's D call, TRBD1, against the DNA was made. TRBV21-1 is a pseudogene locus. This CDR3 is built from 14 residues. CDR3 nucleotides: TGTGCCAGCAGCAAATTTACAGCTCAAGAGACCCAGTACTTC. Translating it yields CASSKFTAQETQYF.

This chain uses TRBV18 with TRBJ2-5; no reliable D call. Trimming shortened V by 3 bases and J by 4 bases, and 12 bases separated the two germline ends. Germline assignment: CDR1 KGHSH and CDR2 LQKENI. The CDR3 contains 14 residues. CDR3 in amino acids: CASSPNKGRETQYF. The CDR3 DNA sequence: TGTGCCAGCTCACCGAATAAGGGCCGAGAGACCCAGTACTTC.